Below, 9 T cell receptor beta chains from the same sample are listed, as sequenced in a study of blood T cell repertoires in COVID-19. Only in-frame clones appear in the TCRdb table, and some are missing; sequencing was by immunoSEQ multiplex PCR. The sample shows just over 300,000 clones, roughly nine tenths of them seen only once. Sequenced sample: peripheral blood. These receptors were obtained from a woman aged 30 to 39 with COVID-19, enrolled during active disease.

The chain employs TRBV6-2 or TRBV6-3 and TRBJ1-3, with D possibly being TRBD1 (5 bases). V lost 3 bases and J lost 9, with 18 bases in between. Per the germline V gene, CDR1 is MNHEY and CDR2 is SVGEGT. This CDR3 region has 15 residues. The CDR3 coding sequence is TGTGCCAGCAGTTATCTCCTCAGGGTGTTCGGCACCATATATTTT. This gives the protein CASSYLLRVFGTIYF.

The chain combines TRBV5-6 with TRBJ1-4; D perhaps matches TRBD1 (6 bases). The germline V gene has CDR1 SGHDT and CDR2 YYEEEE. The CDR3 has 14 amino acids. V was clipped by 1 base and J by 8 bases, with 12 bases between them. CDR3: CASSLPGGGEKLFF. CDR3 bases: TGTGCCAGCAGCTTGCCGGGGGGCGGGGAAAAACTGTTTTTT.

V is TRBV2 and J is TRBJ2-1, with 9 bases lining up with TRBD1. The ends lost 7 bases at V and 7 bases at J; junction bases unmatched: 8. The CDR3 is made up of 14 amino acids. Germline assignment: CDR1 SNHLY and CDR2 FYNNEI. The CDR3 sequence: CASTGQGGGNEQFF. Here the CDR3 DNA reads TGTGCCAGCACGGGACAGGGTGGCGGAAATGAGCAGTTCTTC.

The rearrangement links TRBV7-8 to TRBJ1-4, with no clear D. Germline CDR1 reads SGHVS; CDR2 reads FQNEAQ. The CDR3 length is 16 residues. V shed 6 bases and J shed 0 bases, with 14 bases lying between them. CDR3 in DNA: TGTGCCAGCAGTTCAGCGAGACTAGCAACTAATGAAAAACTGTTTTTT. Its protein product is CASSSARLATNEKLFF.

The rearrangement uses TRBV24-1 and TRBJ2-3; 9 bases fit TRBD1. CDR1 is KGHDR, CDR2 SFDVKD, per germline. The V gene end was trimmed by 3 bases and the J gene end by 3 bases; junction bases not matched to a gene: 6. The CDR3 loop spans 16 amino acids. The CDR3 DNA reads as TGTGCCACCAGTGATACCGGGACAGGGATTACAGATACGCAGTATTTT. It yields the protein CATSDTGTGITDTQYF.

Concerning this clone: Other nucleotide sequences from this sample produce the same CDR3. The chain couples TRBV3-1 (or the pseudogene TRBV3-2) to TRBJ1-2; the match to TRBD1 covers 9 bases. With V trimmed by 6 bases and J by 4 bases, 3 bases remained unmatched. The CDR3 runs 13 residues. CDR1 and CDR2 from the germline V gene are LGHDT and YNNKEL (reference sequence). CDR3 in amino acids: CASRPGQGYGYTF. The CDR3 DNA sequence: TGTGCCAGCAGGCCGGGACAGGGCTATGGCTACACCTTC.

The rearrangement uses TRBV28 and TRBJ1-1; perhaps TRBD1 as D (5 bases). V lost 8 bases and J lost 6, with 19 bases in between. The CDR3 spans 14 residues. Germline values: CDR1 MDHEN, CDR2 SYDVKM. This CDR3 reads CASGRGGGGPEAFF. CDR3 nucleotides: TGTGCCAGCGGAAGAGGCGGGGGAGGTCCTGAAGCTTTCTTT. Complete variable domain (other parts from reference TRBV28 and TRBJ1-1): DVKVTQSSRYLVKRTGEKVFLECVQDMDHENMFWYRQDPGLGLRLIYFSYDVKMKEKGDIPEGYSVSREKKERFSLILESASTNQTSMYLCASGRGGGGPEAFFGQGTRLTVV.

The J gene is TRBJ1-2, the V gene TRBV5-1; 8 nucleotides agree with TRBD1. The length of the CDR3 is 15 residues. V shed 0 bases, J shed 6 bases, and the junction held 7 bases outside the gene matches. Germline loops: CDR1 SGHRS, CDR2 YFSETQ. This CDR3 is CASSLVMDRVDGYTF. CDR3 bases: TGCGCCAGCAGCTTGGTTATGGACAGGGTTGATGGCTACACCTTC.

The V gene is TRBV2, the J gene TRBJ1-4; D remains ambiguous. Germline-derived CDR1 and CDR2 are SNHLY and FYNNEI. This CDR3 has 13 amino acids. The V end was cut by 5 bases, the J end by 12 bases, with 16 bases between. The CDR3 reads CASSSHQWGELFF. The CDR3 bases are TGTGCCAGCAGTTCCCATCAGTGGGGAGAACTGTTTTTT.